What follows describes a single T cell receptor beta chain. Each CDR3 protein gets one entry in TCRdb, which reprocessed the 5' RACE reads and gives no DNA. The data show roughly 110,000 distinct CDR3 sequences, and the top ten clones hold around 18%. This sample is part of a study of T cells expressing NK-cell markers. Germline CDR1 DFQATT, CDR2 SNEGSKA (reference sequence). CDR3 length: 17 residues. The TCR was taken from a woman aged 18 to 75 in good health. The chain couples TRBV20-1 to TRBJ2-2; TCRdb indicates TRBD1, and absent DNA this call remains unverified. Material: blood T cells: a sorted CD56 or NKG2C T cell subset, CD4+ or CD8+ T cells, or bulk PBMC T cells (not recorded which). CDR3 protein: CSARGFGGQGYSGELFF.